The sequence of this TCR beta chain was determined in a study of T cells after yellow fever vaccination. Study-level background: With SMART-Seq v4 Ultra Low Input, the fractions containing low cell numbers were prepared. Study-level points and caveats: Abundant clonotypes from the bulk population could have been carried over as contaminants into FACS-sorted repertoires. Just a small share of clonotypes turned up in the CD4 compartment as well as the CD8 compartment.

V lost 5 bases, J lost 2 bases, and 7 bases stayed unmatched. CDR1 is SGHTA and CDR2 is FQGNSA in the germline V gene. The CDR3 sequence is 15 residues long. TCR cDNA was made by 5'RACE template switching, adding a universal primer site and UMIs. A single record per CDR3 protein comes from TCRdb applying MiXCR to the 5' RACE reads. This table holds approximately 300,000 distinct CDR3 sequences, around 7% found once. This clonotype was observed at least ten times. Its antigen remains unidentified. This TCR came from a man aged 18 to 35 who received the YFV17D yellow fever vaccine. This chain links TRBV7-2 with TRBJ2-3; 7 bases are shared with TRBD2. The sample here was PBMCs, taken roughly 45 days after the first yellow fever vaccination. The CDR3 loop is CASSRQRGPTDTQYF. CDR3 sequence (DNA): TGTGCCAGCAGCCGCCAGCGGGGCCCCACAGATACGCAGTATTTT.